Listed here are 28 T cell receptor beta chains from one sample, sequenced in a study of T cell clonality in common variable immunodeficiency (dated by TCRdb to the mid-2010s). The library was made by the immunoSEQ multiplex PCR assay. What TCRdb holds here is the immuneACCESS table cut down to in-frame rearrangements. Part of the clones is not present; checked against another copy, under half of the missing clones reflect an unresolved V gene, and the others are unexplained. The data for this sample show 42,000 or so clones, each detected more than once. The top ten constitute approximately 1.4% of the sample. The sample was peripheral blood mononuclear cells. These receptors were obtained from a person aged 18 to 75 in good health.

Regarding this clone: With the read ending 3 residues before the CDR3 end, the germline J gene is used to fill in that end. This chain uses TRBV20-1 with TRBJ2-1, with 7 positions matching TRBD1. This CDR3 comprises 15 residues. With V trimmed by 6 bases and J by 1 base, 9 bases remained unmatched. Germline CDR1 and CDR2: DFQATT and SNEGSKA (reference sequence). This CDR3 is CSARTGVPSYNEQFF. The sequenced part of the CDR3 DNA is TGCAGTGCCAGAACAGGGGTGCCTTCCTACAATGAG.

With respect to this clone: The CDR3 end lies 3 residues beyond the end of the read and is filled in from the germline J gene. The chain uses TRBV5-1 and TRBJ1-1; maybe TRBD1 (5 bases). Germline V gene data show CDR1 as SGHRS and CDR2 as YFSETQ. V was pared by 1 base and J by 6 bases, with 10 bases between. CDR3 length: 13 residues. CDR3 bases read: TGCGCCAGCAGCTTGACAGGAATCCCTGAA. This gives the protein CASSLTGIPE. Given in full, the CDR3 is CASSLTGIPEAFF.

This clone came up many times. The CDR3 is cut off 3 residues early in the read; its end comes from the germline J gene. The rearrangement links TRBV2 to TRBJ2-3; 8 bases map to TRBD1. With 2 bases clipped from V and 1 base from J, the junction kept 8 bases outside the gene matches. This CDR3 is built from 17 residues. In germline, CDR1 is SNHLY, CDR2 FYNNEI. CDR3 DNA, as far as it was read: TGTGCCAGCAGTGAAAGAATGGACAGGGTGGGCACAGATACG. This encodes CASSERMDRVGTDT. In full, the CDR3 is CASSERMDRVGTDTQYF.

This clone was counted ten times or more. The CDR3 extends 3 residues past the end of the read, so its final part is completed from the germline J gene. The gene calls are TRBV20-1 and TRBJ2-1, with TRBD2 matching 8 bases. Germline trimming cut 3 bases from V and 8 bases from J; bases unmatched to any gene: 12. The CDR3 has 15 amino acids. The V gene's germline CDR1 is DFQATT and CDR2 SNEGSKA (reference sequence). The CDR3 region is CSARGRGAGGHEQFF. The CDR3 DNA, read in part, is TGCAGTGCTAGGGGGCGGGGGGCCGGCGGGCATGAG.

Concerning this clone itself: The read gets to within 3 residues of the CDR3 end, and the germline J gene fills in the rest. The rearrangement links TRBV4-2 to TRBJ2-5; possible D gene TRBD2, 6 bases. CDR1 LGHNA and CDR2 YNFKEQ come from the germline V gene. Trimming pared 0 bases from V and 7 bases from J, leaving 6 bases between. This CDR3 is built from 12 residues. Partial CDR3 DNA: TGTGCCAGCAGCCAAGACGGGGGGACC. Protein: CASSQDGGT. The whole CDR3 protein is CASSQDGGTQYF.

In its sample, this clone was seen many times. The CDR3 goes on 3 residues after the read ends, and that part is filled in from the germline J gene. The chain uses TRBV5-4 and TRBJ2-1; TRBD1 might be the D (6 bases). The CDR3 is made up of 14 amino acids. In germline, CDR1 is SGHNT, CDR2 YYREEE (reference sequence). The germline V and J ends were trimmed by 1 base and 7 bases, with 12 bases remaining between them. The part of the CDR3 DNA that was read is TGTGCCAGCAGCTTGAGAGGGGGAAGGAATGAG. Translation gives CASSLRGGRNE. The full CDR3 protein is CASSLRGGRNEQFF.

This clone was seen many times. Read coverage stops 3 residues before the CDR3 terminus; the germline J gene supplies the remainder. The gene calls are TRBV11-1 and TRBJ2-1; possibly TRBD1 or TRBD2 for D (5 bases each). The germline V gene has CDR1 SGHAT and CDR2 FQDESV (reference sequence). Trimming removed 2 bases from V and 5 bases from J, with 13 bases in between. CDR3 length: 15 residues. Incomplete CDR3 DNA: TGTGCCAGCAGCTTATGGGCAGGGAGACACAATGAG. It translates to CASSLWAGRHNE. The entire CDR3 sequence reads CASSLWAGRHNEQFF. The full variable domain, rest sourced from reference TRBV11-1 and TRBJ2-1, is EAEVAQSPRYKITEKSQAVAFWCDPISGHATLYWYRQILGQGPELLVQFQDESVVDDSQLPKDRFSAERLKGVDSTLKIQPAELGDSAMYLCASSLWAGRHNEQFFGPGTRLTVL.

This clone was recorded at least ten times. Sequencing ends 3 residues short of the CDR3 end; the germline J gene provides the rest. The chain has TRBV15 and TRBJ2-2, with TRBD2 matching 13 bases. CDR1 LNHNV and CDR2 YYDKDF come from the germline V gene (reference sequence). V lost 1 base, J lost 6 bases, and 17 bases stayed unmatched. The CDR3 contains 21 residues. CDR3 sequence: CATSRAHIAQGLAGLAGELFF. The CDR3 DNA, read in part, is TGTGCCACCAGCAGAGCTCACATTGCCCAGGGACTAGCGGGACTTGCCGGGGAG. The variable domain in full, completed from reference TRBV15 and TRBJ2-2, reads DAMVIQNPRYQVTQFGKPVTLSCSQTLNHNVMYWYQQKSSQAPKLLFHYYDKDFNNEADTPDNFQSRRPNTSFCFLDIRSPGLGDTAMYLCATSRAHIAQGLAGLAGELFFGEGSRLTVL.

This clone occurred many times. The CDR3 goes on 3 residues after the read ends, and that part is filled in from the germline J gene. V is TRBV18 and J is TRBJ2-5, with a tentative D call TRBD2 (6 bases). CDR1 is KGHSH and CDR2 is LQKENI in the germline V gene. The CDR3 extends over 12 amino acids. Trimming shortened V by 5 bases and J by 7 bases, and 11 bases separated the two germline ends. The CDR3 loop is CASSVDGGTQYF. CDR3 DNA, as far as it was read: TGTGCCAGCTCAGTGGACGGGGGGACC. Full variable domain (rest looked up from reference TRBV18 and TRBJ2-5): NAGVMQNPRHLVRRRGQEARLRCSPMKGHSHVYWYRQLPEEGLKFMVYLQKENIIDESGMPKERFSAEFPKEGPSILRIQQVVRGDSAAYFCASSVDGGTQYFGPGTRLLVL.

A remark on this clone: The DNA ends 3 residues before the CDR3 does, and the rest of the CDR3 is filled in from the germline J gene. The chain employs TRBV19 and TRBJ1-1, with 7 nucleotides matching TRBD1. Looked up from germline, CDR1 is LNHDA and CDR2 is SQIVND (reference sequence). This CDR3 has 12 amino acids. CDR3 DNA (partial): TGTGCCAGTAGTATTAACAGGGGAAGA. Translation: CASSINRGR. The complete CDR3 protein is CASSINRGRAFF. The full variable domain, rest sourced from reference TRBV19 and TRBJ1-1, is DGGITQSPKYLFRKEGQNVTLSCEQNLNHDAMYWYRQDPGQGLRLIYYSQIVNDFQKGDIAEGYSVSREKKESFPLTVTSAQKNPTAFYLCASSINRGRAFFGQGTRLTVV.

Turning to this clone: The observed sequence ends 3 residues before the CDR3 terminus, with the missing tail filled in from the germline J gene. The chain uses TRBV19 and TRBJ1-2; D ambiguous. The germline V gene has CDR1 LNHDA and CDR2 SQIVND (reference sequence). CDR3 length equals 16 residues. The CDR3 is CASSIGAVSSYNDYTF. CDR3 bases read: TGTGCCAGTAGTATAGGAGCGGTGAGCTCCTACAATGAC.

This clone was seen ten or more times. The read stops 3 residues short of the end of the CDR3; the missing end is completed from the germline J gene. This sequence joins TRBV2 and TRBJ2-2; 7 bases are a match to TRBD2. The CDR3 spans 17 residues. Germline V lookup: CDR1 SNHLY, CDR2 FYNNEI. J gave up 1 base and V 4 bases, and 9 bases lay outside the gene matches. The sequenced CDR3 bases are TGTGCCAGCAGTGGTGGGCTAGCGGCCATGAACACCGGGGAG. It translates to CASSGGLAAMNTGE. In full, the CDR3 is CASSGGLAAMNTGELFF.

This clone was detected ten times or more. The CDR3 extends 3 residues past the end of the read, so its final part is completed from the germline J gene. The chain is built from TRBV6-4 and TRBJ2-1; 9 nucleotides line up with TRBD1. J gave up 6 bases and V 0 bases, and 3 bases lay outside the gene matches. Germline lookup yields CDR1 MRHNA and CDR2 SNTAGT. This CDR3 comprises 15 residues. The CDR3 reads CASSDSGQGGNEQFF. CDR3 DNA, as far as it was read: TGTGCCAGCAGTGACTCGGGACAGGGAGGCAATGAG.

This clone was recorded many times. CDR3 bases read: TGCGCCAGCAGCCAAGTCGACAGGGGGATCTACGAG. The encoded protein is CASSQVDRGIYE. The whole CDR3 sequence reads CASSQVDRGIYEQYF. The chain links TRBV4-1 to TRBJ2-7, with 9 bases identical to TRBD1. Coverage ceases 3 residues before the CDR3 finishes, and the germline J gene fills in the end. The CDR3 totals 15 residues. Looked up from germline, CDR1 is MGHRA and CDR2 is YSYEKL. The ends lost 1 base at V and 3 bases at J; junction bases unmatched: 4.

This clone was detected ten times or more. Coverage ceases 3 residues before the CDR3 finishes, and the germline J gene fills in the end. The chain employs TRBV5-1 and TRBJ1-4, with D possibly matching TRBD1 (5 bases). The CDR3 covers 15 residues. Germline lookup yields CDR1 SGHRS and CDR2 YFSETQ. Trimming took off 0 bases at V and 2 bases at J, with 8 bases between the two ends. CDR3 sequence reads: CASSLGGATNEKLFF. CDR3 DNA (partial): TGCGCCAGCAGCTTGGGTGGGGCGACTAATGAAAAA.

There are many counts of this clone. Its ends do not fully match the called genes, so a read error is possible. The CDR3 here is CASSQEAAGGWETQYF. Incomplete CDR3 DNA: TGCGCCAGCAGCCAGGAGGCAGCGGGAGGTTGGGAGACC. The chain couples TRBV4-2 to TRBJ2-5; 9 bases match TRBD2. The read ends 3 residues shy of where the CDR3 ends; the end is completed using the germline J gene. CDR1 and CDR2 from the germline V gene are LGHNA and YNFKEQ. The CDR3 spans 16 residues.

This clone was seen ten or more times. The sequence runs out 3 residues before the end of the CDR3; the remainder is reconstructed from the germline J gene. The V and J genes are TRBV7-8 and TRBJ1-6; no reliable D call. Germline loops: CDR1 SGHVS, CDR2 FQNEAQ. The CDR3 is 13 amino acids. The CDR3 sequence: CASSFGSGRALHF. Incomplete CDR3 DNA: TGTGCCAGCAGCTTCGGTAGCGGGAGGGCC. The variable domain in full, completed from reference TRBV7-8 and TRBJ1-6, reads GAGVSQSPRYKVAKRGQDVALRCDPISGHVSLFWYQQALGQGPEFLTYFQNEAQLDKSGLPSDRFFAERPEGSVSTLKIQRTQQEDSAVYLCASSFGSGRALHFGNGTRLTVT.

This clone was seen a handful of times. The CDR3 goes on 3 residues after the read ends, and that part is filled in from the germline J gene. The genes are TRBV29-1 and TRBJ1-2; 11 bases fit TRBD1. From germline, CDR1 is SQVTM and CDR2 ANQGSEA. The CDR3 has 15 residues. CDR3 protein: CSVSGTGGALGGYTF. Partial CDR3 DNA: TGCAGCGTTTCCGGGACAGGGGGAGCGTTGGGGGGC.

This clone was observed a handful of times. Relative to the germline gene, one junction end is altered; a read error may explain this. Read sequence stops 3 residues before the CDR3 end, and the germline J gene provides the missing end. V gene TRBV2 combines with J gene TRBJ1-2; 9 nucleotides match TRBD1. CDR3 length equals 14 residues. Germline V CDR1 and CDR2: SNHLY, FYNNEI. This CDR3 reads CASSGQGRTDTYTF. The CDR3 bases that were read are TGTGCCAGTAGTGGACAGGGGCGCACAGATACC.

At least ten counts were recorded for this clone. The DNA ends 3 residues before the CDR3 does, and the rest of the CDR3 is filled in from the germline J gene. The chain joins TRBV20-1 to TRBJ2-7; D gene ambiguous. Deletions cut 6 bases from V and 0 bases from J, with 15 bases between. This CDR3 comprises 14 residues. Germline assignment: CDR1 DFQATT and CDR2 SNEGSKA (reference sequence). The part of the CDR3 DNA that was read is TGCAGTGCCCAAAAACTACTCAGCTCCTACGAG. Its translation is CSAQKLLSSYE. The whole CDR3 reads CSAQKLLSSYEQYF.

This clone was seen many times. The DNA ends 3 residues before the CDR3 does, and the rest of the CDR3 is filled in from the germline J gene. The chain recombines TRBV5-1 with TRBJ2-3, with unresolved D. Looked up from germline, CDR1 is SGHRS and CDR2 is YFSETQ. Trimming left V 9 bases short and J 2 bases short, with 25 bases between. The CDR3 spans 17 residues. CDR3 in amino acids: CATLSPFLALHTDTQYF. The sequenced CDR3 bases are TGCGCCACCTTGAGCCCTTTTTTAGCCTTACACACAGATACG. Based on the CDR3 plus reference TRBV5-1 and TRBJ2-3, the full variable domain is KAGVTQTPRYLIKTRGQQVTLSCSPISGHRSVSWYQQTPGQGLQFLFEYFSETQRNKGNFPGRFSGRQFSNSRSEMNVSTLELGDSALYLCATLSPFLALHTDTQYFGPGTRLTVL.

As regards this clone: The observed sequence ends 3 residues before the CDR3 terminus, with the missing tail filled in from the germline J gene. The gene calls are TRBV7-2 and TRBJ1-6; tentatively, D is TRBD1 (5 bases). V lost 3 bases to trimming and J lost 6 bases, with 9 bases between them. CDR1 is SGHTA and CDR2 is FQGNSA in the germline V gene. The CDR3 sequence is 14 residues long. The CDR3 sequence is CASSFQGGNSPLHF. The DNA read from the CDR3 is TGTGCCAGCAGCTTCCAGGGAGGTAATTCACCC.

The table lists this clone with many counts. The read ends 3 residues early relative to the CDR3; the germline J gene fills the gap. J is TRBJ2-1 and V is TRBV20-1, with TRBD2 matching 12 bases. Germline loops: CDR1 DFQATT, CDR2 SNEGSKA (reference sequence). CDR3 length equals 15 residues. V gave up 3 bases and J gave up 4 bases; unmatched junction bases: 4. This CDR3 is CSASRLAGVYNEQFF. CDR3 DNA, as far as it was read: TGCAGTGCTAGTAGACTAGCGGGAGTTTACAATGAG.

This clone was recorded many times. An end of the junction differs from the germline gene, which may be a read error. The CDR3 is cut off 3 residues early in the read; its end comes from the germline J gene. The V call is TRBV7-7, the J call TRBJ2-1; 12 bases line up with TRBD1. Germline values: CDR1 SSHAT, CDR2 FNYEAQ (reference sequence). The CDR3 is made up of 15 amino acids. The CDR3 bases that were read are TGTGCTAGCAGCTTAGTGGGACAGGGGGCAGATGAG. Residues: CASSLVGQGADE. The CDR3 as a whole reads CASSLVGQGADEQFF. The full variable domain, completed using reference TRBV7-7 and TRBJ2-1, is GAGVSQSPRYKVTKRGQDVTLRCDPISSHATLYWYQQALGQGPEFLTYFNYEAQPDKSGLPSDRFSAERPEGSISTLTIQRTEQRDSAMYRCASSLVGQGADEQFFGPGTRLTVL.

This clone occurred many times. The observed sequence ends 3 residues before the CDR3 terminus, with the missing tail filled in from the germline J gene. The rearrangement joins TRBV12-3 or TRBV12-4 to TRBJ2-1; weak D call: TRBD2 (5 bases). This CDR3 has 13 amino acids. V dropped 7 bases and J dropped 4 bases, with 11 bases sitting between them. CDR3 loop: CASTDTRYNEQFF. Partial CDR3 DNA: TGTGCCAGCACCGATACTAGATACAATGAG.

The table lists this clone with a few counts. Sequencing ends 3 residues short of the CDR3 end; the germline J gene provides the rest. This chain links TRBV5-4 with TRBJ2-1; 7 nucleotides match TRBD2. Per the germline V gene, CDR1 is SGHNT and CDR2 is YYREEE (reference sequence). The CDR3 runs 15 residues. V trimming: 6 bases; J trimming: 8 bases; junction bases outside the gene matches: 14. CDR3 DNA (partial): TGTGCCAGCAAGAGCGGGACCTCCCGCGCGGATGAG. It is translated as CASKSGTSRADE. The entire CDR3 sequence reads CASKSGTSRADEQFF.

The sample holds many counts of this clone. CDR3 protein: CASSAQALGTEAFF. The CDR3 bases that were read are TGTGCCAGCAGTGCACAGGCCTTGGGCACTGAA. The V and J genes are TRBV6-4 and TRBJ1-1; D perhaps matches TRBD1 (5 bases). The read terminates 3 residues ahead of where the CDR3 ends, so the germline J gene completes it. Germline V gene data show CDR1 as MRHNA and CDR2 as SNTAGT. V was clipped by 4 bases and J by 4 bases, with 13 bases between them. The CDR3 spans 14 residues.

This clone has ten or more counts. This CDR3 reads CASSPRGSSHGYTF. The CDR3 DNA, read in part, is TGTGCCAGCAGTCCCCGCGGGTCATCCCATGGC. The chain employs TRBV2 and TRBJ1-2; D gene uncertain. The sequence runs out 3 residues before the end of the CDR3; the remainder is reconstructed from the germline J gene. This CDR3 is built from 14 residues. V lost 5 bases to trimming and J lost 6 bases, with 16 bases between them. Germline loops: CDR1 SNHLY, CDR2 FYNNEI.